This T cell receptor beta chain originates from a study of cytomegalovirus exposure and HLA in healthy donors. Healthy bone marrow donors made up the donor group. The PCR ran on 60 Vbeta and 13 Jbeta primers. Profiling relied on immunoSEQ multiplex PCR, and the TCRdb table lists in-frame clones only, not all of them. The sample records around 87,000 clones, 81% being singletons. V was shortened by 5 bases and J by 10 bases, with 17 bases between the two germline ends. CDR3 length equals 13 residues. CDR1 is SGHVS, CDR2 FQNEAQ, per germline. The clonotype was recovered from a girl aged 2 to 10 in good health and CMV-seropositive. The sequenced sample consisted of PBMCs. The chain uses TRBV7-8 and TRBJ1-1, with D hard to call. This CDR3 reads CASSTRREDRAFF. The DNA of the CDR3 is TGTGCCAGCAGCACCCGGAGGGAGGATCGAGCTTTCTTT.